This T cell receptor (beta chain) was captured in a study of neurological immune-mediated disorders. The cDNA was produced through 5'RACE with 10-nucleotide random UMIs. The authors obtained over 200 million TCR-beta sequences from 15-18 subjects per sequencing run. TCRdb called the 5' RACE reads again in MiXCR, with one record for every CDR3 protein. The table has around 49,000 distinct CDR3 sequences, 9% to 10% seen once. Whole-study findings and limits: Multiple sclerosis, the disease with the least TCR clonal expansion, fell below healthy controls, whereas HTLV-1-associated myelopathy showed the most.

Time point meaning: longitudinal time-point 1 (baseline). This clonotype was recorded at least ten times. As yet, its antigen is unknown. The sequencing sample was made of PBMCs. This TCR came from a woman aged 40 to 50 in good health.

The CDR3 region is CASSASSGGTDTQYF. CDR3 nucleotides: TGTGCCAGCAGCGCCTCTAGCGGGGGGACAGATACGCAGTATTTT. V and J are TRBV7-2 and TRBJ2-3; the match to TRBD2 covers 11 bases. V shed 5 bases, J shed 3 bases, and the junction held 4 bases outside the gene matches. Germline CDR1 is SGHTA and CDR2 is FQGNSA. CDR3 size: 15 residues.